One and the same sample provided the 27 T cell receptor beta chains below, sequenced in a study of blood T cell repertoires in COVID-19. Repertoires were generated with immunoSEQ multiplex PCR, while TCRdb's copy carries only in-frame clones and drops some. The data show nearly 200,000 clones, roughly nine tenths seen once. The sample comprised peripheral blood. These receptors all come from a woman in her 70s with acute or convalescent COVID-19.

The chain recombines TRBV7-2 with TRBJ2-3; no firm D call. Germline CDR1 reads SGHTA; CDR2 reads FQGNSA. This CDR3 is 11 amino acids long. V was shortened by 2 bases and J by 13 bases, with 10 bases between the two germline ends. The CDR3 nucleotides read TGTGCCAGCAGCTTAATGGCCCAGGAGTATTTT. As protein: CASSLMAQEYF.

The chain employs TRBV19 and TRBJ1-4; D unclear. From germline, CDR1 is LNHDA and CDR2 SQIVND (reference sequence). V lost 3 bases and J lost 6, with 11 bases in between. The CDR3 has 14 amino acids. For the CDR3, the DNA is TGTGCCAGTAGTATCGCCGCTTCAGATGAAAAACTGTTTTTT. Translating gives CASSIAASDEKLFF.

This clone was observed a few times. This chain links TRBV2 with TRBJ1-1, with 7 bases aligning to TRBD1. Unmatched junction bases numbered 7, after V lost 5 bases and J lost 1 base. Germline loops: CDR1 SNHLY, CDR2 FYNNEI. This CDR3 has 15 residues. CDR3 bases: TGTGCCAGCAGTCAAAGACAGGGTTGGAACACTGAAGCTTTCTTT. Translating gives CASSQRQGWNTEAFF.

The chain couples TRBV12-3 or TRBV12-4 to TRBJ1-2; D not certain. The V end lost 1 base, the J end lost 2 bases, and 5 bases lay between the germline ends. The CDR3 is 13 residues long. CDR3 DNA: TGTGCCAGCAGTTTAGGGCCGAACTATGGCTACACCTTC. The encoded protein is CASSLGPNYGYTF.

The genes are TRBV18 and TRBJ2-3; no reliable D call. Per germline, CDR1 KGHSH and CDR2 LQKENI. This CDR3 has 14 residues. V was trimmed by 6 bases and J by 6 bases, leaving 16 bases between them. The DNA of the CDR3 is TGTGCCAGCTCTTACGACTCGTCCGCCGATACGCAGTATTTT. It is translated as CASSYDSSADTQYF.

This clone was detected only a few times. The chain carries TRBV2 and TRBJ2-1; TRBD2 agrees at 14 bases. CDR1 SNHLY and CDR2 FYNNEI come from the germline V gene. The V gene end was trimmed by 6 bases and the J gene end by 6 bases; junction bases not matched to a gene: 4. CDR3 length: 15 residues. The CDR3 spells CASRGLAGVINEQFF. DNA of the CDR3: TGTGCCAGCAGGGGACTAGCGGGGGTCATCAATGAGCAGTTCTTC. Looking up the rest from reference TRBV2 and TRBJ2-1 gives the full variable domain: EPEVTQTPSHQVTQMGQEVILRCVPISNHLYFYWYRQILGQKVEFLVSFYNNEISEKSEIFDDQFSVERPDGSNFTLKIRSTKLEDSAMYFCASRGLAGVINEQFFGPGTRLTVL.

The rearrangement uses TRBV28 and TRBJ2-1, with 9 bases lining up with TRBD1. With V trimmed by 5 bases and J by 9 bases, 11 bases remained unmatched. This CDR3 has 15 amino acids. Germline V gene data show CDR1 as MDHEN and CDR2 as SYDVKM. The chain's CDR3 is CASSNIRDRASEQFF. In DNA form, the CDR3 reads TGTGCCAGCAGTAACATCCGGGACAGGGCGTCTGAGCAGTTCTTC.

The table lists this clone with a few counts. The J gene is TRBJ1-1, the V gene TRBV2, with TRBD1 as a possible D gene (6 bases). Germline CDR1 reads SNHLY; CDR2 reads FYNNEI. The V and J ends lost 7 bases and 6 bases respectively, with 15 bases between them. The CDR3 runs 13 residues. The CDR3 sequence is CASIHRENAEAFF. In nucleotides, the CDR3 is TGTGCCAGCATCCACAGGGAAAACGCTGAAGCTTTCTTT.

This clone has only a few counts. The rearrangement joins TRBV4-1 to TRBJ2-7; D is possibly TRBD2 (6 bases). The CDR3 extends over 15 amino acids. V was shortened by 1 base and J by 6 bases, with 16 bases between the two germline ends. The V gene's germline CDR1 is MGHRA and CDR2 YSYEKL. CDR3 sequence: CASSQAPSALGEQYF. In nucleotides, the CDR3 is TGCGCCAGCAGCCAAGCCCCTAGCGCCCTCGGCGAGCAGTACTTC.

This sequence joins TRBV27 and TRBJ1-1; D is unresolved. The V gene lost 8 bases and the J gene lost 0 bases, with 10 bases spanning the gap. Germline V gene lookup returns CDR1 MNHEY and CDR2 SMNVEV (reference sequence). The length of the CDR3 is 13 residues. Written as DNA, the CDR3 is TGTGCCAGCGCCACAGTTATGAACACTGAAGCTTTCTTT. It translates to CASATVMNTEAFF.

This chain joins TRBV5-4 and TRBJ2-7; 11 nucleotides line up with TRBD2. The germline V gene encodes CDR1 SGHNT and CDR2 YYREEE (reference sequence). This CDR3 spans 15 amino acids. J was trimmed by 7 bases and V by 4 bases; bases with no gene match: 10. The CDR3 DNA reads TGTGCCAGCAGCATTAACCCTAGCGGGAGGTGGGAGCAGTACTTC. This sequence encodes CASSINPSGRWEQYF. The entire variable domain, with the rest obtained from reference TRBV5-4 and TRBJ2-7, is as follows: ETGVTQSPTHLIKTRGQQVTLRCSSQSGHNTVSWYQQALGQGPQFIFQYYREEENGRGNFPPRFSGLQFPNYSSELNVNALELDDSALYLCASSINPSGRWEQYFGPGTRLTVT.

This clone has a handful of counts. J is TRBJ2-5 and V is TRBV5-1, with TRBD2 matching over 7 bases. Germline V gives CDR1 SGHRS, CDR2 YFSETQ. J lost 5 bases, V lost 0 bases, and 13 bases had no gene match. The CDR3 totals 17 residues. The CDR3 nucleotides read TGCGCCAGCAGCTTGGCGCCCGGCGGGGGAACTGGCGAGACCCAGTACTTC. Translation gives CASSLAPGGGTGETQYF.

The chain carries TRBV19 and TRBJ2-3; possibly TRBD2 for D (6 bases). This CDR3 region has 15 residues. In germline, CDR1 is LNHDA, CDR2 SQIVND (reference sequence). Trimming stripped 1 base from V and 4 bases from J, with 12 bases between. This CDR3 is CASSIVGGEADTQYF. CDR3 nucleotides: TGTGCCAGTAGTATAGTTGGAGGGGAAGCAGATACGCAGTATTTT. Full variable domain (outside the CDR3, taken from reference TRBV19 and TRBJ2-3): DGGITQSPKYLFRKEGQNVTLSCEQNLNHDAMYWYRQDPGQGLRLIYYSQIVNDFQKGDIAEGYSVSREKKESFPLTVTSAQKNPTAFYLCASSIVGGEADTQYFGPGTRLTVL.

The chain recombines TRBV5-1 with TRBJ1-2; 7 nucleotides line up with TRBD1. The CDR3 runs to 14 residues. V gave up 4 bases and J gave up 1 base; unmatched junction bases: 4. Germline CDR1 reads SGHRS; CDR2 reads YFSETQ. The CDR3 coding sequence is TGCGCCAGCAGCGCCGGGACAGTTAACTATGGCTACACCTTC. Protein: CASSAGTVNYGYTF.

The chain employs TRBV5-1 and TRBJ2-5, with TRBD2 matching 10 bases. This CDR3 region has 16 residues. The germline V gene encodes CDR1 SGHRS and CDR2 YFSETQ. Unmatched junction bases numbered 7, after V lost 0 bases and J lost 5 bases. The CDR3 loop reads CASSLAPSGSQETQYF. For the CDR3, the DNA is TGCGCCAGCAGCTTGGCCCCTAGCGGGAGTCAGGAGACCCAGTACTTC. The whole variable domain, remainder taken from reference TRBV5-1 and TRBJ2-5, is KAGVTQTPRYLIKTRGQQVTLSCSPISGHRSVSWYQQTPGQGLQFLFEYFSETQRNKGNFPGRFSGRQFSNSRSEMNVSTLELGDSALYLCASSLAPSGSQETQYFGPGTRLLVL.

This sequence joins TRBV18 and TRBJ2-1; unclear D gene. Germline assignment: CDR1 KGHSH and CDR2 LQKENI. Trimming took 2 bases from V and 4 from J, leaving 9 bases between them. The CDR3 contains 14 residues. The CDR3 DNA is TGTGCCAGCTCACCATACACAGATTACAATGAGCAGTTCTTC. Translated, it gives CASSPYTDYNEQFF.

This chain joins TRBV10-3 and TRBJ2-1; 12 bases map to TRBD2. This CDR3 is 15 amino acids long. The germline CDR1 and CDR2 sequences are ENHRY and SYGVKD. Losses at the gene ends were 7 bases for V and 10 bases for J; bases not matched to a gene: 11. Here the CDR3 reads CAIKVERLAGVEQFF. CDR3 coding DNA: TGTGCCATCAAGGTCGAGCGACTAGCGGGAGTCGAGCAGTTCTTC.

V and J are TRBV19 and TRBJ1-1; D is uncertain. The V end lost 9 bases, the J end lost 4 bases, and 12 bases lay between the germline ends. The CDR3 spans 12 residues. CDR1 is LNHDA and CDR2 is SQIVND in the germline V gene (reference sequence). The CDR3 is CASYSLGTEAFF. The CDR3 region has the DNA TGTGCCAGCTACTCCCTAGGCACTGAAGCTTTCTTT.

Concerning this clone: The sample carries other DNA sequences with the same CDR3. The chain joins TRBV12-3 or TRBV12-4 to TRBJ2-1; no firm D call. V shed 3 bases and J shed 7 bases, with 7 bases lying between them. The CDR3 is 12 residues long. The CDR3 is CASSFLGNEQFF. As DNA, the CDR3 is TGTGCCAGCAGTTTTCTAGGAAATGAGCAGTTCTTC.

The rearrangement uses TRBV2 and TRBJ1-6; a possible D gene is TRBD1 (6 bases). Trimming took 3 bases from V and 9 from J, leaving 15 bases between them. The CDR3 covers 15 residues. Germline V gives CDR1 SNHLY, CDR2 FYNNEI. DNA of the CDR3: TGTGCCAGCAGTGACGTTCCAGGGGCCGGTTCACCCCTCCACTTT. Its protein is CASSDVPGAGSPLHF.

The rearrangement links TRBV19 to TRBJ2-3; TRBD1 agrees at 11 bases. This CDR3 is 16 amino acids long. CDR1 is LNHDA and CDR2 is SQIVND in the germline V gene (reference sequence). The ends lost 5 bases at V and 1 base at J; junction bases unmatched: 5. The CDR3 region has the DNA TGTGCCAGTAGTTCCGGACAGGGGGCGGGCACAGATACGCAGTATTTT. It encodes CASSSGQGAGTDTQYF.

The chain employs TRBV19 and TRBJ1-2; D is perhaps TRBD1 (6 bases). V lost 7 bases to trimming and J lost 6 bases, with 24 bases between them. The germline V gene encodes CDR1 LNHDA and CDR2 SQIVND (reference sequence). CDR3 length equals 16 residues. CDR3 sequence reads: CASNVVRGRGGNGYTF. CDR3 in DNA: TGTGCCAGTAACGTGGTCCGGGGTCGGGGGGGCAATGGCTACACCTTC. The full variable domain, in which reference TRBV19 and TRBJ1-2 provide the parts outside the CDR3, is DGGITQSPKYLFRKEGQNVTLSCEQNLNHDAMYWYRQDPGQGLRLIYYSQIVNDFQKGDIAEGYSVSREKKESFPLTVTSAQKNPTAFYLCASNVVRGRGGNGYTFGSGTRLTVV.

The chain joins TRBV5-1 to TRBJ2-3; 9 nucleotides line up with TRBD2. Looked up from germline, CDR1 is SGHRS and CDR2 is YFSETQ. J was trimmed by 6 bases and V by 0 bases; bases with no gene match: 11. The CDR3 is made up of 17 amino acids. The CDR3 loop is CASSLVDSGRGRDTQYF. The DNA of the CDR3 is TGCGCCAGCAGCTTGGTCGATAGCGGGAGAGGTCGCGATACGCAGTATTTT.

This chain connects TRBV6-4 to TRBJ2-2; D might be TRBD1 (5 bases). The V gene's germline CDR1 is MRHNA and CDR2 SNTAGT. The CDR3 is 14 amino acids. Between the trimmed V and J ends, which lost 5 bases and 1 base, there was a span of 8 bases. The DNA for the CDR3 is TGTGCCAGCAGTCACGACAGGAACACCGGGGAGCTGTTTTTT. Protein: CASSHDRNTGELFF.

V gene TRBV29-1 combines with J gene TRBJ2-1; 11 bases fit TRBD2. From germline, CDR1 is SQVTM and CDR2 ANQGSEA. The J segment lost 9 bases and the V segment lost 8 bases, leaving 9 bases of the junction unmatched. This CDR3 is 13 amino acids long. CDR3 sequence (DNA): TGCAGCCTAGGGACTAGCGGTAAGGGTGAGCAGTTCTTC. Protein product: CSLGTSGKGEQFF.

This CDR3 reads CASSSRVANSPLHF. The CDR3 DNA reads TGTGCCAGCAGCAGCCGGGTCGCAAATTCACCCCTCCACTTT. The chain combines TRBV9 with TRBJ1-6; no clear D. Trimming left V 4 bases short and J 7 bases short, with 12 bases between. Germline-derived CDR1 and CDR2 are SGDLS and YYNGEE. The CDR3 is 14 residues long.

The J gene is TRBJ1-4, the V gene TRBV11-2; 8 bases line up with TRBD1. Germline V gene sequence: CDR1 SGHAT, CDR2 FQNNGV. V gave up 3 bases and J gave up 8 bases; unmatched junction bases: 11. CDR3 length: 16 residues. The CDR3 DNA reads TGTGCCAGCAGCTTGAGACTTAGGACAGGGTTAGAAAAACTGTTTTTT. Its translation is CASSLRLRTGLEKLFF.